These 24 T cell receptor beta chains share one sample of origin, sequenced in a study of blood T cell repertoires in COVID-19. Libraries were prepared by immunoSEQ multiplex PCR; TCRdb keeps only in-frame clonotypes and omits some of them. Of about 23,000 clones listed, 86% are singletons. Sequencing input: peripheral blood. Receptors originate from a human donor with active COVID-19. The donor label of this sample is uncertain.

The V and J genes are TRBV12-3 or TRBV12-4 and TRBJ2-3, with D possibly matching TRBD1 (5 bases). Between the trimmed V and J ends, which lost 6 bases and 5 bases, there was a span of 12 bases. This CDR3 is built from 13 residues. Here the CDR3 reads CASSPGLLDTQYF. CDR3 nucleotide sequence: TGTGCCAGCAGCCCAGGGTTATTAGATACGCAGTATTTT.

The gene calls are TRBV7-2 and TRBJ2-7; 9 nucleotides agree with TRBD1. This CDR3 is 15 amino acids long. The V and J ends lost 5 bases and 1 base, in that order; junction bases with no gene match: 6. The germline gives CDR1 SGHTA, CDR2 FQGNSA. The CDR3 loop is CASSRGTGSSYEQYF. The CDR3 bases are TGTGCCAGCAGCCGTGGGACAGGGTCATCCTACGAGCAGTACTTC.

This chain uses TRBV7-3 with TRBJ2-3; 8 bases match TRBD1. Germline CDR1 is SGHTA and CDR2 is FQGTGA. The CDR3 loop spans 15 amino acids. V trimming: 5 bases; J trimming: 1 base; junction bases outside the gene matches: 5. The CDR3 loop is CASSTQTGGTDTQYF. CDR3 bases: TGTGCCAGCAGCACCCAGACAGGGGGCACAGATACGCAGTATTTT.

This clone came up once. The chain recombines TRBV5-4 with TRBJ2-2; 7 bases agree with TRBD2. Per the germline V gene, CDR1 is SGHNT and CDR2 is YYREEE (reference sequence). The trim removed 9 bases at V and 6 bases at J, leaving 14 bases unmatched. This CDR3 region has 15 residues. CDR3 region: CATQEETSRAGELFF. The CDR3 coding sequence is TGTGCCACCCAGGAGGAGACTAGCAGGGCCGGGGAGCTGTTTTTT.

This clone was recorded a few times. This chain connects TRBV18 to TRBJ1-2; weak D call: TRBD1 (5 bases). The V end was cut by 3 bases, the J end by 6 bases, with 14 bases between. Germline CDR1 KGHSH, CDR2 LQKENI. The CDR3 length is 14 residues. The chain's CDR3 is CASSPNSPGDGYTF. The CDR3 bases are TGTGCCAGCTCACCCAACAGCCCGGGGGATGGCTACACCTTC.

This chain's CDR3 is CASSPRLAVTYEQYF. CDR3 nucleotides: TGTGCCAGCTCACCAAGACTAGCGGTAACCTACGAGCAGTACTTC. The J gene is TRBJ2-7, the V gene TRBV18, with TRBD2 matching 9 bases. Germline assignment: CDR1 KGHSH and CDR2 LQKENI. The CDR3 is 15 amino acids. Trimming at V came to 2 bases and at J to 2 bases, leaving 4 bases not matched to a gene.

V is TRBV6-2 or TRBV6-3 and J is TRBJ1-1, with TRBD1 matching over 8 bases. Germline values: CDR1 MNHEY, CDR2 SVGEGT. Germline trimming cut 5 bases from V and 5 bases from J; bases unmatched to any gene: 7. The CDR3 consists of 14 residues. The CDR3: CASSLRRGLTEAFF. The CDR3 DNA sequence: TGTGCCAGCAGTCTCCGCAGGGGGCTTACTGAAGCTTTCTTT.

DNA for the CDR3: TGTGCCAGCAGCCAAGATTACGGTCGGGGACAGGGGGCGAACTATGGCTACACCTTC. This codes for CASSQDYGRGQGANYGYTF. The chain is built from TRBV3-1 (or the pseudogene TRBV3-2) and TRBJ1-2, with TRBD1 matching 12 bases. CDR1 is LGHDT, CDR2 YNNKEL, per germline (reference sequence). The V and J ends lost 0 bases and 2 bases, in that order; junction bases with no gene match: 10. This CDR3 has 19 amino acids.

CDR3 nucleotide sequence: TGTGCCAGCAGCCCCCGACAGGGATTATATGAGCAGTTCTTC. It yields the protein CASSPRQGLYEQFF. J is TRBJ2-1 and V is TRBV5-4; 7 nucleotides agree with TRBD1. After removal of 4 bases from V and 8 bases from J, the junction contained 9 bases not matched to a gene. Looked up from germline, CDR1 is SGHNT and CDR2 is YYREEE (reference sequence). The CDR3 covers 14 residues.

The V call is TRBV7-2, the J call TRBJ2-7, with 9 bases fitting TRBD1. V gave up 4 bases and J gave up 3 bases; unmatched junction bases: 13. The CDR3 extends over 17 amino acids. From germline, CDR1 is SGHTA and CDR2 FQGNSA. The CDR3 sequence is CASSSNPNRDRVYEQYF. In DNA, the CDR3 is TGTGCCAGCAGCTCAAACCCCAACCGGGACAGGGTCTACGAGCAGTACTTC.

This sequence joins TRBV28 and TRBJ1-2; 10 bases are a match to TRBD1. The CDR3 consists of 14 residues. Trimming removed 6 bases from V and 5 bases from J; junction bases left unmatched: 6. In germline, CDR1 is MDHEN, CDR2 SYDVKM. This CDR3 reads CASRGPGQGYGYTF. CDR3 sequence (DNA): TGTGCCAGCAGGGGCCCGGGACAGGGGTATGGCTACACCTTC.

J is TRBJ2-5 and V is TRBV5-4; D possibly corresponds to TRBD2 (5 bases). CDR1 SGHNT and CDR2 YYREEE come from the germline V gene (reference sequence). The CDR3 is 13 amino acids. With 3 bases removed from V and 5 bases from J, the gap between germline ends came to 11 bases. The CDR3 sequence: CASSSDPGETQYF. The CDR3 nucleotides read TGTGCCAGCAGCTCGGACCCGGGGGAGACCCAGTACTTC.

The chain carries TRBV4-2 and TRBJ2-4; 13 bases agree with TRBD2. J gave up 7 bases and V 3 bases, and 9 bases lay outside the gene matches. The CDR3 is made up of 17 amino acids. Germline V gene lookup returns CDR1 LGHNA and CDR2 YNFKEQ. In nucleotides, the CDR3 is TGTGCCAGCAGCCACGATGGGACTAGCGGGATAGGGAACATTCAGTACTTC. The encoded protein is CASSHDGTSGIGNIQYF.

V gene TRBV6-6 combines with J gene TRBJ2-7; 8 nucleotides line up with TRBD1. V dropped 5 bases and J dropped 6; count of bases not matched to a gene: 9. CDR1 is MNHNY and CDR2 is SVGAGI in the germline V gene (reference sequence). CDR3 length: 14 amino acids. DNA of the CDR3: TGTGCCAGCAGTCCCCAGGGGGCCGGACGCGAGCAGTACTTC. This gives the protein CASSPQGAGREQYF.

This clone is a singleton in its sample. V and J are TRBV25-1 and TRBJ2-1; weak D call: TRBD2 (6 bases). Germline V CDR1 and CDR2: MGHDK, SYGVNS. The CDR3 runs 14 residues. Deletions cut 6 bases from V and 11 bases from J, with 20 bases between. Written as DNA, the CDR3 is TGTGCCAGCAGATGGGGCGACGGGAGTTTTAAGCAGTTCTTC. Amino acids: CASRWGDGSFKQFF.

In the case of this clone: An end of the junction differs from the germline gene, which may be a read error. This chain uses TRBV20-1 with TRBJ2-1; 13 bases align to TRBD2. Germline CDR1 is DFQATT and CDR2 is SNEGSKA (reference sequence). The CDR3 covers 17 residues. CDR3: CSASTLAGGPSSNEQFF. The CDR3 bases are TGCAGTGCTAGTACACTAGCGGGAGGGCCCTCCTCCAATGAGCAGTTCTTC.

The V call is TRBV7-2, the J call TRBJ2-7, with 9 bases aligning to TRBD2. Germline trimming cut 2 bases from V and 8 bases from J; bases unmatched to any gene: 22. Germline-derived CDR1 and CDR2 are SGHTA and FQGNSA. This CDR3 has 19 residues. CDR3 protein: CASSLTVGGLAGPISQQYF. CDR3 nucleotide sequence: TGTGCCAGCAGCTTAACCGTAGGGGGCCTAGCGGGACCTATCAGCCAGCAGTACTTC.

CDR3 sequence (DNA): TGTGCCAGCAGCCCACTCTCCCGGGACAGAAACACCGGGGAGCTGTTTTTT. It is translated as CASSPLSRDRNTGELFF. The rearrangement joins TRBV7-6 to TRBJ2-2; 7 bases map to TRBD1. V dropped 5 bases and J dropped 2; count of bases not matched to a gene: 11. Germline lookup yields CDR1 SGHVS and CDR2 FNYEAQ. The CDR3 totals 17 residues. The full variable domain, with the rest looked up from reference TRBV7-6 and TRBJ2-2, is GAGVSQSPRYKVTKRGQDVALRCDPISGHVSLYWYRQALGQGPEFLTYFNYEAQQDKSGLPNDRFSAERPEGSISTLTIQRTEQRDSAMYRCASSPLSRDRNTGELFFGEGSRLTVL.

V gene TRBV19 combines with J gene TRBJ1-5, with 8 bases aligning to TRBD1. This CDR3 is built from 15 residues. Germline V gene sequence: CDR1 LNHDA, CDR2 SQIVND (reference sequence). J was trimmed by 5 bases and V by 2 bases; bases with no gene match: 5. The CDR3 DNA follows: TGTGCCAGTAGTATATTTGGACAGGGATATCAGCCCCAGCATTTT. Translating it yields CASSIFGQGYQPQHF.

Only a few counts were recorded for this clone. The chain combines TRBV19 with TRBJ1-2; tentatively, D is TRBD1 (6 bases). CDR1 LNHDA and CDR2 SQIVND come from the germline V gene (reference sequence). The CDR3 has 15 residues. V dropped 3 bases and J dropped 4 bases, with 15 bases sitting between them. The CDR3 protein is CASSIFGRRGYGYTF. CDR3 coding DNA: TGTGCCAGTAGTATTTTTGGTCGCAGGGGCTATGGCTACACCTTC.

The chain links TRBV4-1 to TRBJ1-5; D remains ambiguous. V was pared by 1 base and J by 5 bases, with 12 bases between. Germline V CDR1 and CDR2: MGHRA, YSYEKL. The CDR3 sequence is 15 residues long. CDR3 sequence reads: CASSQAQLIDQPQHF. The CDR3 DNA is TGCGCCAGCAGCCAAGCACAGTTAATCGATCAGCCCCAGCATTTT.

The chain couples TRBV11-2 to TRBJ2-1; D is ambiguous. V lost 1 base and J lost 7, with 11 bases in between. The germline V gene has CDR1 SGHAT and CDR2 FQNNGV. CDR3 size: 14 residues. Written as DNA, the CDR3 is TGTGCCAGCAGCTTAGTTGAAGATCAGAATGAGCAGTTCTTC. Protein: CASSLVEDQNEQFF.

J is TRBJ1-2 and V is TRBV27; the match to TRBD1 covers 9 bases. The CDR3 contains 14 residues. The V segment lost 6 bases and the J segment 4 bases; nucleotides outside the gene matches: 6. Per the germline V gene, CDR1 is MNHEY and CDR2 is SMNVEV (reference sequence). The CDR3 DNA reads TGTGCCAGCAGGGGACAGGGAGACCCCTATGGCTACACCTTC. This codes for CASRGQGDPYGYTF.

The chain is built from TRBV5-1 and TRBJ1-6; D may be TRBD1 (6 bases). V was shortened by 6 bases and J by 6 bases, with 16 bases between the two germline ends. Germline loops: CDR1 SGHRS, CDR2 YFSETQ. The CDR3 consists of 15 residues. The CDR3 DNA sequence: TGCGCCAGCAAACCCGGGGACATATCTAATTCACCCCTCCACTTT. Its protein product is CASKPGDISNSPLHF.